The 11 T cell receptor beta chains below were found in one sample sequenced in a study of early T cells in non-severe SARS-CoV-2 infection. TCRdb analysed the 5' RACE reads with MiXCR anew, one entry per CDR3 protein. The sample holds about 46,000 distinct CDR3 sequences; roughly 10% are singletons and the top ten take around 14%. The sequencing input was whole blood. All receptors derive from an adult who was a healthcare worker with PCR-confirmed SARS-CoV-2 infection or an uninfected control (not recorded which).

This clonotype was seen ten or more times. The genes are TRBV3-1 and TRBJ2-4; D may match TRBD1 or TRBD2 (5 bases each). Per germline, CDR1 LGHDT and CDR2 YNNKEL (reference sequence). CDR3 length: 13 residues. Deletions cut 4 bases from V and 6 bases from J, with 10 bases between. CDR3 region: CASSRGSGNIQYF. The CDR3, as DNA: TGTGCCAGCAGCCGGGGGTCGGGAAACATTCAGTACTTC. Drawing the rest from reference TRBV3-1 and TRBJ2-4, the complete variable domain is DTAVSQTPKYLVTQMGNDKSIKCEQNLGHDTMYWYKQDSKKFLKIMFSYNNKELIINETVPNRFSPKSPDKAHLNLHINSLELGDSAVYFCASSRGSGNIQYFGAGTRLSVL.

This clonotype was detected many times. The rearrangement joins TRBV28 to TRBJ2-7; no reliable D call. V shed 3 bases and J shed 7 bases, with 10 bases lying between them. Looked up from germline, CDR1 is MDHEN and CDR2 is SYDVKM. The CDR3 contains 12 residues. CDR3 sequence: CASSFNPAEQYF. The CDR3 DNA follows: TGTGCCAGCAGTTTTAACCCGGCTGAGCAGTACTTC.

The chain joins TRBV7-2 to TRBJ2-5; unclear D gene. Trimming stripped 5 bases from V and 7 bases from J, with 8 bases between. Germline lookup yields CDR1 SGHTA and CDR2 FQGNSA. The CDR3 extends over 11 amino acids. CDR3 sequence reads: CASSSQVTQYF. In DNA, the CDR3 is TGTGCCAGCAGCAGCCAGGTGACCCAGTACTTC.

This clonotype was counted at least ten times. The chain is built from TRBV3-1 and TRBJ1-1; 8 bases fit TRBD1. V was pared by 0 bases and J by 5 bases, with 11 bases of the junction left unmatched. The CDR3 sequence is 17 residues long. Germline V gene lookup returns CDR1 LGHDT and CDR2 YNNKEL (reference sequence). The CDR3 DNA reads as TGTGCCAGCAGCCAAGATTCTGGGACAGGATATCGGACTGAAGCTTTCTTT. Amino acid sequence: CASSQDSGTGYRTEAFF.

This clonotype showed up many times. The CDR3 region is CAISDLLQGSGYTF. CDR3 sequence (DNA): TGTGCCATCAGTGATTTGCTGCAGGGGAGCGGCTACACCTTC. This rearrangement joins TRBV10-3 to TRBJ1-2; TRBD1 might be the D (6 bases). Germline V CDR1 and CDR2: ENHRY, SYGVKD. CDR3 length: 14 amino acids. V was clipped by 3 bases and J by 8 bases, with 16 bases between them.

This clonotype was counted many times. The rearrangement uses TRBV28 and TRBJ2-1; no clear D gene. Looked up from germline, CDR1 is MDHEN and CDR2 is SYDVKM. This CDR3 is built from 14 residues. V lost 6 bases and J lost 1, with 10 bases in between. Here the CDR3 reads CASSSPGSYNEQFF. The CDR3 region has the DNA TGTGCCAGCAGCTCCCCGGGTTCCTACAATGAGCAGTTCTTC. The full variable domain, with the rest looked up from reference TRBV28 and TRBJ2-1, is DVKVTQSSRYLVKRTGEKVFLECVQDMDHENMFWYRQDPGLGLRLIYFSYDVKMKEKGDIPEGYSVSREKKERFSLILESASTNQTSMYLCASSSPGSYNEQFFGPGTRLTVL.

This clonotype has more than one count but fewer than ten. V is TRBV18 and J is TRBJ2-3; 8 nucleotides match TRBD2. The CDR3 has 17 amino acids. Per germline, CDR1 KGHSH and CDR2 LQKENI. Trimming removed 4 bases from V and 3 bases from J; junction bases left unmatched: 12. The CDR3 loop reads CASSRLSGRSGTDTQYF. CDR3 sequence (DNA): TGTGCCAGCTCACGTCTAAGCGGGAGATCCGGAACAGATACGCAGTATTTT.

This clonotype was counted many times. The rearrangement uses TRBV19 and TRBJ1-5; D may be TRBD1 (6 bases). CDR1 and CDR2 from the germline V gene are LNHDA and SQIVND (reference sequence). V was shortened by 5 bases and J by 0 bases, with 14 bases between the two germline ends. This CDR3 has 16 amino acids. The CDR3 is CASSPGQILSNQPQHF. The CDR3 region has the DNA TGTGCCAGTAGTCCTGGACAGATCCTTAGCAATCAGCCCCAGCATTTT.

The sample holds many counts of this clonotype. The CDR3 region has the DNA TGTGCCAGTATGGCGGGACTAGCGGGGAGTACGCAGTATTTT. Protein: CASMAGLAGSTQYF. V gene TRBV19 combines with J gene TRBJ2-3, with 13 bases aligning to TRBD2. V trimming: 7 bases; J trimming: 8 bases; junction bases outside the gene matches: 6. The CDR3 extends over 14 amino acids. Germline lookup yields CDR1 LNHDA and CDR2 SQIVND (reference sequence).

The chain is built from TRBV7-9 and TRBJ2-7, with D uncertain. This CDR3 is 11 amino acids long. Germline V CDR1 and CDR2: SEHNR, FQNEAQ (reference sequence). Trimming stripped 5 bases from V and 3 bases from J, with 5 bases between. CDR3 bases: TGTGCCAGCAGCCCACGCTACGAGCAGTACTTC. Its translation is CASSPRYEQYF.

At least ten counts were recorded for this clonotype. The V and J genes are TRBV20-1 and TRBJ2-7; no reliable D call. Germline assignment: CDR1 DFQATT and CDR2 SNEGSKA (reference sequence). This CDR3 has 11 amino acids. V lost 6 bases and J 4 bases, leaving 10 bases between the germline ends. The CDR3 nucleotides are TGCAGTGCCACGAGCGAGTACGAGCAGTACTTC. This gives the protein CSATSEYEQYF.